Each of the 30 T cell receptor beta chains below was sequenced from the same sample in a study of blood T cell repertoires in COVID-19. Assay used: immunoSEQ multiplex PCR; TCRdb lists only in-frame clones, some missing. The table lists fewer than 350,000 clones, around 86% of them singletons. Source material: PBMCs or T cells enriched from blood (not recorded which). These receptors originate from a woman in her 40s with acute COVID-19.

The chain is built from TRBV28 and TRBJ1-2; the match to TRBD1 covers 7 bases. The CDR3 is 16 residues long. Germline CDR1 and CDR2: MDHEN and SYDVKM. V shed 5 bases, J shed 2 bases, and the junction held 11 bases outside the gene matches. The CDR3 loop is CASSGPPGQINYGYTF. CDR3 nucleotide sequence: TGTGCCAGCAGTGGGCCACCGGGACAGATAAACTATGGCTACACCTTC.

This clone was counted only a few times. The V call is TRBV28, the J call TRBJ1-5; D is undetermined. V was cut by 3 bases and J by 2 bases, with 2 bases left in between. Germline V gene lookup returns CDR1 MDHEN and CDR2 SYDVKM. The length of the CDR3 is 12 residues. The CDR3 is CASSFGNQPQHF. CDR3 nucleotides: TGTGCCAGCAGTTTCGGCAATCAGCCCCAGCATTTT.

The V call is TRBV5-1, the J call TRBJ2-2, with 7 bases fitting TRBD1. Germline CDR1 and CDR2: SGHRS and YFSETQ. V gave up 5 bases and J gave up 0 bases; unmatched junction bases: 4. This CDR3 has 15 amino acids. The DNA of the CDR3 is TGCGCCAGCAGTTCGGGACAGTCGAACACCGGGGAGCTGTTTTTT. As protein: CASSSGQSNTGELFF. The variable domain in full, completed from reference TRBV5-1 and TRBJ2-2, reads KAGVTQTPRYLIKTRGQQVTLSCSPISGHRSVSWYQQTPGQGLQFLFEYFSETQRNKGNFPGRFSGRQFSNSRSEMNVSTLELGDSALYLCASSSGQSNTGELFFGEGSRLTVL.

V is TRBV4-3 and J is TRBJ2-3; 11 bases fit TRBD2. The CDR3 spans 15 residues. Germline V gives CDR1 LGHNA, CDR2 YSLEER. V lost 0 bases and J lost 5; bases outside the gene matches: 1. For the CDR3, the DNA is TGCGCCAGCAGCCAAGAACTAGCGGGGGAAGATACGCAGTATTTT. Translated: CASSQELAGEDTQYF.

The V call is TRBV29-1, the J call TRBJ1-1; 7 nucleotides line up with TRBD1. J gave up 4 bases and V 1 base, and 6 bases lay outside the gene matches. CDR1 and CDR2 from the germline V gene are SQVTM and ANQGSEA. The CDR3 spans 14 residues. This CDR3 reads CSVEGRQGLTEAFF. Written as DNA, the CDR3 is TGCAGCGTTGAAGGCCGACAGGGCCTCACTGAAGCTTTCTTT.

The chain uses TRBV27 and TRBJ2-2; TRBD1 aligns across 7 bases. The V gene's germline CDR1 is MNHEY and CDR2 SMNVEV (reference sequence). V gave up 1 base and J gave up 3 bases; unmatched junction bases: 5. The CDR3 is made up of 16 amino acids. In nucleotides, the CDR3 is TGTGCCAGCAGTTTATTGGTGCAGGGGGACACCGGGGAGCTGTTTTTT. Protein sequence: CASSLLVQGDTGELFF.

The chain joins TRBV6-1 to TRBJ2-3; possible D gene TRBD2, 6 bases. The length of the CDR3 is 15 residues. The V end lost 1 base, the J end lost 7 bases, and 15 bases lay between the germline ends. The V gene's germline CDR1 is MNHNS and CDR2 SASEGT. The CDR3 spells CASSEGRGNGYTQYF. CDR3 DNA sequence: TGTGCCAGCAGTGAAGGGCGGGGAAACGGATATACGCAGTATTTT.

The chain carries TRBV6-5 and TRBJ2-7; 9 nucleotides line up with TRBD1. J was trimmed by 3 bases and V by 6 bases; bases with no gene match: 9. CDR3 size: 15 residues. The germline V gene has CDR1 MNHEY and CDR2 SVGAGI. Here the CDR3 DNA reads TGTGCCAGCAGGGAGGGACAGGGCCAACACTACGAGCAGTACTTC. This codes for CASREGQGQHYEQYF.

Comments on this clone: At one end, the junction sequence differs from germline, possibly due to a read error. CDR3: CASTRSYNSPLHF. For the CDR3, the DNA is TGTGCTAGCACCCGGTCCTATAATTCACCCCTCCACTTT. The chain employs TRBV7-9 and TRBJ1-6, with unresolved D. CDR1 SEHNR and CDR2 FQNEAQ come from the germline V gene (reference sequence). The CDR3 totals 13 residues.

The CDR3 DNA follows: TGCGCCAGCAGCCCCGCCCCACTTCCTCGGTCCTACGAGCAGTACTTC. Amino acid sequence: CASSPAPLPRSYEQYF. This rearrangement joins TRBV5-1 to TRBJ2-7; D unresolved. Germline CDR1 is SGHRS and CDR2 is YFSETQ. V gave up 4 bases and J gave up 1 base, with 18 bases separating them. The CDR3 spans 16 residues.

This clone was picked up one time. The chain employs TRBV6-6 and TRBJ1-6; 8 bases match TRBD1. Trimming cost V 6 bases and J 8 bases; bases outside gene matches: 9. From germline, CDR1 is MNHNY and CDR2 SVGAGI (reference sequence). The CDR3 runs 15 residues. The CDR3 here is CASRYLDRVDSPLHF. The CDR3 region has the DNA TGTGCCAGCAGGTACCTGGACAGGGTGGATTCACCCCTCCACTTT.

The CDR3 DNA sequence: TGTGCCAGCAGTACAGATGGAAATTCACCCCTCCACTTT. Its protein is CASSTDGNSPLHF. The J gene is TRBJ1-6, the V gene TRBV12-3 or TRBV12-4; D is undetermined. Trimming removed 5 bases from V and 7 bases from J, with 9 bases in between. This CDR3 is built from 13 residues.

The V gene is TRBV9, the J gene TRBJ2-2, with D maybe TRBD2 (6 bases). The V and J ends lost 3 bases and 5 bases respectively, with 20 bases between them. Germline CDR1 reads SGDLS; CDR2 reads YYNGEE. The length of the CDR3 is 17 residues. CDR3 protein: CASSAPGGLHPTGELFF. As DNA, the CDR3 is TGTGCCAGCAGCGCTCCCGGGGGACTCCACCCGACCGGGGAGCTGTTTTTT. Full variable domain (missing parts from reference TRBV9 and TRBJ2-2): DSGVTQTPKHLITATGQRVTLRCSPRSGDLSVYWYQQSLDQGLQFLIQYYNGEERAKGNILERFSAQQFPDLHSELNLSSLELGDSALYFCASSAPGGLHPTGELFFGEGSRLTVL.

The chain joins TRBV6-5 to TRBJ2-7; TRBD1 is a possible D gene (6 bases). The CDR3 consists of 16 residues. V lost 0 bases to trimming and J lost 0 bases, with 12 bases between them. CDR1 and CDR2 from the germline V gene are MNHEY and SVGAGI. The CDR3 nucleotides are TGTGCCAGCAGTTACTCTCCCCCAGGGGACTCCTACGAGCAGTACTTC. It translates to CASSYSPPGDSYEQYF.

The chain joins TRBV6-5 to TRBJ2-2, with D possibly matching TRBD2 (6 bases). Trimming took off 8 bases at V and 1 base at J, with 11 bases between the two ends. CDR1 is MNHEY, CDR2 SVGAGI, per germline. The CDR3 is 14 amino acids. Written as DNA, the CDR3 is TGTGCCAGCCTAGCGTCTTTGAACACCGGGGAGCTGTTTTTT. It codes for CASLASLNTGELFF.

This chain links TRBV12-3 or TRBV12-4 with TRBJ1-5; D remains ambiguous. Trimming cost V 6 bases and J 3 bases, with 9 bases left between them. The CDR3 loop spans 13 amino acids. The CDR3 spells CASRSRVNQPQHF. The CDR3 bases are TGTGCCAGCAGGTCTAGAGTCAATCAGCCCCAGCATTTT.

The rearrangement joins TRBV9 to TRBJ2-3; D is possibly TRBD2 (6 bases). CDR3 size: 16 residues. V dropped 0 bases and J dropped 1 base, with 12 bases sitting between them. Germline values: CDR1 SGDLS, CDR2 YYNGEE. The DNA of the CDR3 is TGTGCCAGCAGCGTAGGGACGGGGGATCGCACAGATACGCAGTATTTT. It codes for CASSVGTGDRTDTQYF.

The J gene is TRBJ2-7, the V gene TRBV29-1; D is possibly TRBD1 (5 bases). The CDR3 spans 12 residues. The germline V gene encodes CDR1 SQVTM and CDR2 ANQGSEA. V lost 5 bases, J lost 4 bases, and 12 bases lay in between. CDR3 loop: CSVFFRGYEQYF. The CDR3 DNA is TGCAGCGTTTTTTTTAGGGGATACGAGCAGTACTTC.

CDR3 residues: CASSPTSGVTGELFF. The DNA for the CDR3 is TGTGCCAGCAGCCCGACTAGCGGGGTTACCGGGGAGCTGTTTTTT. This chain joins TRBV3-1 (or the pseudogene TRBV3-2) and TRBJ2-2; 11 bases fit TRBD2. The CDR3 consists of 15 residues. V lost 4 bases to trimming and J lost 5 bases; unmatched junction nucleotides: 3. CDR1 LGHDT and CDR2 YNNKEL come from the germline V gene (reference sequence).

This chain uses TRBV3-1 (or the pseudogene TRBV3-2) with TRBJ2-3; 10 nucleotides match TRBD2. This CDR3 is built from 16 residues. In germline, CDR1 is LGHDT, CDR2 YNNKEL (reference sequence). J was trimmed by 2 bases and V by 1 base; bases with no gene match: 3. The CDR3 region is CASSQAGLAPTDTQYF. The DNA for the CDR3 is TGTGCCAGCAGCCAAGCGGGACTAGCGCCCACAGATACGCAGTATTTT.

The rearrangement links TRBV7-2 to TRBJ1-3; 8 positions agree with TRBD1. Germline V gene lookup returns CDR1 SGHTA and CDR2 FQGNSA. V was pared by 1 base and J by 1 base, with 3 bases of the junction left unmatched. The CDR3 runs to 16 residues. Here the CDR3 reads CASSLVGQGSGNTIYF. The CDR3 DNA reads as TGTGCCAGCAGCTTAGTAGGACAGGGATCTGGAAACACCATATATTTT. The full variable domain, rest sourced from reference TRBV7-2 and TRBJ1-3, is GAGVSQSPSNKVTEKGKDVELRCDPISGHTALYWYRQSLGQGLEFLIYFQGNSAPDKSGLPSDRFSAERTGGSVSTLTIQRTQQEDSAVYLCASSLVGQGSGNTIYFGEGSWLTVV.

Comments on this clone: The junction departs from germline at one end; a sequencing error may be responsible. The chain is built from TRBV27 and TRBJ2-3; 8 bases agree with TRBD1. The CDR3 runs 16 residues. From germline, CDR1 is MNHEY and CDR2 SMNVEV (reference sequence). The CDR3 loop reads CASSLLGQGSTDTQYF. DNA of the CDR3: TGTGCCAGCAGTTTACTAGGACAGGGAAGCACGGATACGCAGTATTTT.

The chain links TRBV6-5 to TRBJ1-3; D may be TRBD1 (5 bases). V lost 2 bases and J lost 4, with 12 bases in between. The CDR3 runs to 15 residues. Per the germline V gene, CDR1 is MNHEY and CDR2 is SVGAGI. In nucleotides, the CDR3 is TGTGCCAGCAGTTACGCGCAGGGAGGGGGAAACACCATATATTTT. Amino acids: CASSYAQGGGNTIYF.

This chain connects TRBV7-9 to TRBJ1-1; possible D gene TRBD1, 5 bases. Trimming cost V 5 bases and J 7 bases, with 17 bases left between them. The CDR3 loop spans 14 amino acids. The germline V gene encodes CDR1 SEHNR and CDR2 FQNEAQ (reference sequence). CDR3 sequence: CASSNTGTLNEAFF. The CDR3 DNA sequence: TGTGCCAGCAGCAACACCGGGACTCTTAATGAAGCTTTCTTT.

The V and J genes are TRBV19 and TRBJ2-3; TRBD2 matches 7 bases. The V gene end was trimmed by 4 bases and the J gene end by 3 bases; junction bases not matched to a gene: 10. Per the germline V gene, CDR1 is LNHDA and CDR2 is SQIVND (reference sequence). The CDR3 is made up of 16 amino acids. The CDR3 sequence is CASSRGWRESTDTQYF. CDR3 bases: TGTGCCAGTAGTAGGGGGTGGCGGGAGAGTACAGATACGCAGTATTTT.

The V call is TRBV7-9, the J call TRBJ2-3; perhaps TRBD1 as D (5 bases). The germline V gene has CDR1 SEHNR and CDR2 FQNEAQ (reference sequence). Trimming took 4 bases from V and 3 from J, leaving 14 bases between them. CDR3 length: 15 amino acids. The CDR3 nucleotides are TGTGCCAGCAGCTCAAACAGGTTGGGGACAGATACGCAGTATTTT. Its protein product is CASSSNRLGTDTQYF.

In DNA, the CDR3 is TGTGCCAGCAGCCCAGGGGGACTAGCCTACAATGAGCAGTTCTTC. Amino acid sequence: CASSPGGLAYNEQFF. The genes are TRBV9 and TRBJ2-1; D might be TRBD2 (8 bases). V lost 4 bases, J lost 2 bases, and 13 bases lay in between. The length of the CDR3 is 15 residues. Germline V gene lookup returns CDR1 SGDLS and CDR2 YYNGEE.

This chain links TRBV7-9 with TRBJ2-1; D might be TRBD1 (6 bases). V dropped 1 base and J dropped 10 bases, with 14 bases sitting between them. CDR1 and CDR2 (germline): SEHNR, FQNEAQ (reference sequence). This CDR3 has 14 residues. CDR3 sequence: CASSLGIQGQEQFF. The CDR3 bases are TGTGCCAGCAGCTTAGGGATACAGGGTCAGGAGCAGTTCTTC.

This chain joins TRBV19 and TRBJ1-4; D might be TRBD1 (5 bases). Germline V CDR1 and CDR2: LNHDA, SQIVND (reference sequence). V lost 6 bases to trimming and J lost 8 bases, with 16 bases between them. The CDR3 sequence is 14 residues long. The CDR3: CASSSRGVSEKLFF. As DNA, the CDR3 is TGTGCCAGTAGCTCTCGGGGGGTCTCGGAAAAACTGTTTTTT.

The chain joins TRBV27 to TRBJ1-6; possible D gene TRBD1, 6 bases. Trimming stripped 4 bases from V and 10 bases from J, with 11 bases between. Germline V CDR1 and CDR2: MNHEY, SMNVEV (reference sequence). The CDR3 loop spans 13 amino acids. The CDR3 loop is CASSYDRRSPLHF. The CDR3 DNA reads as TGTGCCAGCAGTTATGACAGGAGGTCACCCCTCCACTTT.